This T cell receptor beta chain was captured in a study of T cells after yellow fever vaccination (dated by TCRdb to about 2019). Regarding the research as a whole: The SMART-Seq v4 Ultra Low Input RNA kit was used to prepare libraries from fractions with low cell numbers. Bulk TCR alpha and beta repertoires were sequenced longitudinally to track T-cell clones before and after primary and booster YFV17D yellow fever vaccination. Two healthy male donors made up the cohort, one aged 18 to 29 years and the other aged 30 to 39 years. Bulk PBMC replicates and cell subsets were isolated from blood drawn at multiple timepoints before and after both primary and secondary immunization.

TCR cDNA was synthesized by 5'RACE template switching, which introduced a universal primer site and unique molecular identifiers. Priming for cDNA synthesis came from both the TCR alpha and TCR beta constant segments. Library amplification used two PCR steps, and the second PCR step added sample barcodes and sequencing adapters. Sequencing of the libraries was done on either Illumina HiSeq 2500 (2x100 bp) or NovaSeq (2x150 bp). Processing in the source paper ran as follows. MIGEC handled demultiplexing of reads and collapsing into UMI consensus sequences, while MiXCR performed V(D)J alignment. Vaccine-responding clonotypes were defined with edgeR using replicate PBMC samples, requiring FDR below 0.01 and a log2 fold change above 5 up to day 15. Each bulk clonotype received a CD4 or CD8 identity based on whether the sequenced CD4 or CD8 repertoire contained that clonotype at higher abundance. Using fastp trimming at Q25 and MiXCR clonotype assembly, TCRdb reanalyzed the public sequencing data and kept in-frame beta chains. Entries that share a CDR3 protein sequence are merged under the most common genes and DNA. Here the V and J calls rest on TCRdb's processing, not on the authors' analysis. This sample gives some 350,000 distinct CDR3 sequences in total; 8.7% of them show up just once. Roughly 18% of the sample comes from the top ten.

From the cysteine through the phenylalanine, the CDR3 covers 12 amino acids. Solely the CDR3 DNA is kept, with 36 bases framed from the first base. CDR1 and CDR2 are drawn from the germline V gene: KGHSH, LQKENI. Trimming takes 11 bases from V and 2 bases from J, and the germline ends sit 12 bases apart. Note on this clonotype: What this receptor recognizes is not known. Possible read error: a much larger clone is one base away.

Explained via the paper, the treatment or condition label denotes: live attenuated yellow fever vaccine strain. At every blood-draw timepoint, two biological replicates of bulk PBMCs were collected. A standard Ficoll-Paque protocol was used to isolate PBMCs from peripheral blood. RNA was extracted with TriZol from bulk PBMCs, CD4 and CD8 fractions, and dextramer-positive and dextramer-negative fractions. General study outcomes and caveats: The secondary T-cell response was found to be weaker but faster than the primary response, with a peak reached on day 5 rather than on day 15. Most clones expanded after primary vaccination (around 96% of CD4 and approximately 90% of CD8) were re-detected after the booster, suggesting that broad memory maintenance occurred. Because the study included only two donors, the extent to which the findings can be generalized is limited. Because abundant contaminating clonotypes from the bulk population could be contained in FACS-sorted repertoires, computational filtering was required. A small share of clonotypes was detected in both CD4 and CD8 compartments, with the overlap likely arising from convergent recombination.

The chain was built from TRBV18 and TRBJ2-5; the D gene remains uncertain. The starting material was PBMCs, obtained on the day of the first yellow fever vaccination. The clonotype originates from a man between 18 and 29 years old who received the YFV17D yellow fever vaccine. The CDR3 region: CAALTSQETQYF. The nucleotides read TGTGCCGCCTTGACCAGTCAAGAGACCCAGTACTTC.